The 3 T cell receptor beta chains reported below all come from one sample, sequenced in a study of shared clonotypes between healthy human individuals. Libraries were prepared by immunoSEQ multiplex PCR; TCRdb keeps only in-frame clonotypes and omits some of them. The sample yields some 690,000 clones, 80% to 95% seen once. The sample consisted of memory CD8+ T cells from PBMCs. Sample subset: CD45RO+ cells pooled with CCR7-negative TemRA cells. The receptor set was obtained from a man aged 18 to 29 in good health. Some clones in this sample may be carry-over from other donors' samples.

This chain links TRBV30 with TRBJ1-2; D unclear. V was cut by 3 bases and J by 4 bases, with 6 bases left in between. Germline V gene data show CDR1 as GTSNPN and CDR2 as SVGIG (reference sequence). This CDR3 has 11 amino acids. CDR3 nucleotides: TGTGCCTGGAGCCTGGGCTATGGCTACACCTTC. It codes for CAWSLGYGYTF.

This rearrangement joins TRBV5-1 to TRBJ2-1, with 13 nucleotides matching TRBD2. The CDR3 is 22 amino acids. Germline assignment: CDR1 SGHRS and CDR2 YFSETQ. V was pared by 1 base and J by 3 bases, with 19 bases of the junction left unmatched. The CDR3 DNA follows: TGCGCCAGCAGCTTGAGGACAGTTGAATACACCGGGACTAGCGGGGACTACAATGAGCAGTTCTTC. Amino acid sequence: CASSLRTVEYTGTSGDYNEQFF.

This chain joins TRBV28 and TRBJ2-7, with TRBD2 as a possible D gene (5 bases). The CDR3 is 14 amino acids. Looked up from germline, CDR1 is MDHEN and CDR2 is SYDVKM. V lost 8 bases, J lost 1 base, and 15 bases lay in between. This CDR3 reads CASGPRLQSYEQYF. The CDR3 DNA is TGTGCCAGCGGCCCGCGACTACAATCCTACGAGCAGTACTTC.